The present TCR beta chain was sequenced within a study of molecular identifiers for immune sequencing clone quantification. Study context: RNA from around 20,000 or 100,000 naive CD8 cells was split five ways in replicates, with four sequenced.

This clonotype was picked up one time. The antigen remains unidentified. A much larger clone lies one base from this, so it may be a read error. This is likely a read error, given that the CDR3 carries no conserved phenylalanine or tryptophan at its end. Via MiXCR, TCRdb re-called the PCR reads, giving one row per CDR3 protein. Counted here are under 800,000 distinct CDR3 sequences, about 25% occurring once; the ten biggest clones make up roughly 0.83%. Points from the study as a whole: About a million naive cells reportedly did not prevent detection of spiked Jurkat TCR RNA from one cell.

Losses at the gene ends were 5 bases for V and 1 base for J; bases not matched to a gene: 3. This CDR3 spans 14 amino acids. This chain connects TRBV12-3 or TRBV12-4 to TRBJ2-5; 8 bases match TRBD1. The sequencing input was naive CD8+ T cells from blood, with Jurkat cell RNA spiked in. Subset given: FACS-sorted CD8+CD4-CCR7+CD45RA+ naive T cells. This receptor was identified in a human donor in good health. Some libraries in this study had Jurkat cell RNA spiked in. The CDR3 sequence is CASSSTGGQETQYL. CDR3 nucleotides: TGTGCCAGCAGTAGTACAGGGGGCCAAGAGACCCAGTACCTC.